These 25 T cell receptor beta chains came from one sample sequenced in a study of Graves' ophthalmopathy and Graves' hyperthyroidism. The study amplified TCR beta CDR3 regions using RNA transcripts. The authors performed first-round RT-PCR with HTBI primers and then a second-round multiplex PCR. TCRdb called the multiplex PCR reads again in MiXCR, with one record for every CDR3 protein. The sample gives about 620,000 distinct CDR3 sequences, 22% of which show up once; approximately 7% is in the top ten. The sequencing input was peripheral blood. These receptors all stem from a woman aged 18-29 years with stable Graves' hyperthyroidism. Some clones in this sample may be carry-over from other donors' samples.

This clonotype was recorded at least ten times. This chain joins TRBV4-1 and TRBJ1-6; unclear D gene. The CDR3 extends over 13 amino acids. V shed 0 bases and J shed 11 bases, with 8 bases lying between them. Germline CDR1 reads MGHRA; CDR2 reads YSYEKL. The DNA for the CDR3 is TGCGCCAGCAGCCAAGACAGAGAGGCACCCCTCCACTTT. Translation gives CASSQDREAPLHF.

This clonotype was detected only a few times. The chain recombines TRBV7-3 with TRBJ2-5; TRBD1 is a possible D gene (6 bases). The germline gives CDR1 SGHTA, CDR2 FQGTGA. V shed 1 base and J shed 5 bases, with 8 bases lying between them. The CDR3 runs 13 residues. The CDR3 protein is CASSLNRAETQYF. CDR3 nucleotides: TGTGCCAGCAGCTTAAACAGGGCTGAGACCCAGTACTTC. The full variable domain, completed using reference TRBV7-3 and TRBJ2-5, is GAGVSQTPSNKVTEKGKYVELRCDPISGHTALYWYRQSLGQGPEFLIYFQGTGAADDSGLPNDRFFAVRPEGSVSTLKIQRTERGDSAVYLCASSLNRAETQYFGPGTRLLVL.

This clonotype was seen many times. The rearrangement joins TRBV6-1 to TRBJ2-5, with D perhaps matching TRBD1 (6 bases). The CDR3 is 14 residues long. Trimming left V 4 bases short and J 7 bases short, with 16 bases between. The V gene's germline CDR1 is MNHNS and CDR2 SASEGT. The CDR3 region has the DNA TGTGCCAGCAGTGTCGGGACACAAAAAGGGACCCAGTACTTC. Its translation: CASSVGTQKGTQYF.

This clonotype was counted ten times or more. J is TRBJ2-7 and V is TRBV7-3, with 9 bases identical to TRBD1. CDR1 is SGHTA and CDR2 is FQGTGA in the germline V gene. The CDR3 contains 15 residues. V gave up 2 bases and J gave up 6 bases; unmatched junction bases: 8. This chain's CDR3 is CASSLVGTGYAEQYF. The CDR3 nucleotides are TGTGCCAGCAGCTTAGTCGGGACAGGGTACGCCGAGCAGTACTTC.

This clonotype came up many times. The chain joins TRBV6-2 or TRBV6-3 to TRBJ2-5; 8 bases match TRBD2. In germline, CDR1 is MNHEY, CDR2 SVGEGT. The CDR3 loop spans 16 amino acids. V dropped 6 bases and J dropped 2; count of bases not matched to a gene: 11. The CDR3 DNA sequence: TGTGCCAGCAGACCGTCCGGACTAGCTCATCAAGAGACCCAGTACTTC. Residues: CASRPSGLAHQETQYF.

The chain uses TRBV4-1 and TRBJ2-1; 12 nucleotides agree with TRBD2. V lost 0 bases to trimming and J lost 13 bases; unmatched junction nucleotides: 7. The germline gives CDR1 MGHRA, CDR2 YSYEKL. The CDR3 loop spans 15 amino acids. The CDR3 region has the DNA TGCGCCAGCAGCCAAGAGGTACTAGCGGGGGGTCACCAGTTCTTC. Residues: CASSQEVLAGGHQFF.

This clonotype has a count of ten or more. The chain recombines TRBV27 with TRBJ1-5; D not certain. Trimming cost V 5 bases and J 6 bases, with 20 bases left between them. Germline V gene sequence: CDR1 MNHEY, CDR2 SMNVEV (reference sequence). This CDR3 contains 16 residues. CDR3 bases: TGTGCCAGCAGTCCCAGAACGGAAGCAAAGCGTCAGCCCCAGCATTTT. Its translation: CASSPRTEAKRQPQHF.

This clonotype was counted ten times or more. V and J are TRBV6-2 or TRBV6-3 and TRBJ2-7; 8 positions match TRBD1. CDR1 MNHEY and CDR2 SVGEGT come from the germline V gene. The V gene end was trimmed by 2 bases and the J gene end by 4 bases; junction bases not matched to a gene: 13. The CDR3 extends over 17 amino acids. CDR3 sequence: CASSYGPRGTGGYEQYF. In DNA form, the CDR3 reads TGTGCCAGCAGTTACGGACCACGTGGGACAGGAGGGTACGAGCAGTACTTC.

This clonotype was picked up many times. The V call is TRBV2, the J call TRBJ2-5, with a possible D match to TRBD1 (6 bases). V lost 8 bases, J lost 2 bases, and 12 bases lay in between. The CDR3 has 13 amino acids. The V gene's germline CDR1 is SNHLY and CDR2 FYNNEI. The CDR3 nucleotides are TGTGCCAGCCAACCTACAGGGCAAGAGACCCAGTACTTC. Its translation is CASQPTGQETQYF.

The rearrangement uses TRBV6-1 and TRBJ2-5, with D perhaps matching TRBD2 (5 bases). CDR1 is MNHNS, CDR2 SASEGT, per germline. V shed 8 bases and J shed 2 bases, with 12 bases lying between them. The CDR3 sequence is 13 residues long. CDR3 amino acids: CASRTHPQETQYF. For the CDR3, the DNA is TGTGCCAGCCGGACTCATCCGCAAGAGACCCAGTACTTC.

The chain carries TRBV5-6 and TRBJ1-5, with no clear D. V was clipped by 0 bases and J by 0 bases, with 10 bases between them. The CDR3 consists of 16 residues. Germline V gives CDR1 SGHDT, CDR2 YYEEEE. CDR3 in amino acids: CASSLGAGLSNQPQHF. The CDR3 coding sequence is TGTGCCAGCAGCTTGGGTGCCGGACTTAGCAATCAGCCCCAGCATTTT.

This clonotype appeared many times. The V call is TRBV7-9, the J call TRBJ2-5, with D unclear. The CDR3 is 14 residues long. Germline loops: CDR1 SEHNR, CDR2 FQNEAQ (reference sequence). V lost 5 bases, J lost 2 bases, and 12 bases lay in between. The CDR3 DNA follows: TGTGCCAGCAGCAAAGATGAACTACAAGAGACCCAGTACTTC. Its protein product is CASSKDELQETQYF. Filled out from reference TRBV7-9 and TRBJ2-5, the complete variable domain reads DTGVSQNPRHKITKRGQNVTFRCDPISEHNRLYWYRQTLGQGPEFLTYFQNEAQLEKSRLLSDRFSAERPKGSFSTLEIQRTEQGDSAMYLCASSKDELQETQYFGPGTRLLVL.

This CDR3 reads CASSLTGTSGARELFF. The CDR3 bases are TGTGCCAGCAGCTTGACAGGGACTAGCGGGGCCCGGGAGCTGTTTTTT. The chain carries TRBV5-5 and TRBJ2-2; the match to TRBD2 covers 13 bases. The V segment lost 1 base and the J segment 9 bases; nucleotides outside the gene matches: 6. The CDR3 has 16 residues. Germline values: CDR1 SGHKS, CDR2 YYEKEE (reference sequence).

The table lists this clonotype with a few counts. The genes are TRBV13 and TRBJ1-1; D uncertain. V gave up 5 bases and J gave up 5 bases, with 9 bases separating them. CDR1 and CDR2 from the germline V gene are PRHDT and FYEKMQ (reference sequence). This CDR3 has 12 amino acids. CDR3 nucleotides: TGTGCCAGCAGCCATCCTCGGACTGAAGCTTTCTTT. The encoded protein is CASSHPRTEAFF.

This clonotype was recorded many times. This chain links TRBV6-1 with TRBJ1-5, with D possibly being TRBD1 (6 bases). Looked up from germline, CDR1 is MNHNS and CDR2 is SASEGT. The CDR3 is made up of 16 amino acids. Trimming stripped 8 bases from V and 5 bases from J, with 22 bases between. Here the CDR3 reads CASGDIALDHHQPQHF. DNA of the CDR3: TGTGCCAGCGGGGACATCGCCCTCGACCATCATCAGCCCCAGCATTTT.

This clonotype was recorded many times. This chain links TRBV7-2 with TRBJ1-2; D remains ambiguous. This CDR3 is 15 amino acids long. Germline loops: CDR1 SGHTA, CDR2 FQGNSA. The V end was cut by 5 bases, the J end by 2 bases, with 15 bases between. The CDR3 DNA is TGTGCCAGCAGCCAACCTAGTTTCGAGAACTATGGCTACACCTTC. Translated: CASSQPSFENYGYTF.

This clonotype was detected ten times or more. The chain employs TRBV7-8 and TRBJ1-2, with TRBD1 identical over 7 bases. Germline CDR1 reads SGHVS; CDR2 reads FQNEAQ. V gave up 1 base and J gave up 3 bases; unmatched junction bases: 2. The CDR3 is 14 amino acids. The CDR3 spells CASSLGDSHYGYTF. The DNA for the CDR3 is TGTGCCAGCAGCTTAGGGGACAGTCACTATGGCTACACCTTC.

This clonotype was seen repeatedly, ten times or more. The V gene is TRBV20-1, the J gene TRBJ2-5; D ambiguous. CDR1 is DFQATT, CDR2 SNEGSKA, per germline (reference sequence). CDR3 size: 13 residues. Trimming removed 1 base from V and 5 bases from J, with 11 bases in between. The CDR3 DNA follows: TGCAGTGCTAGAGCACGGATAACGGAGACCCAGTACTTC. It encodes CSARARITETQYF.

V and J are TRBV6-1 and TRBJ2-1; 12 bases fit TRBD1. Germline V CDR1 and CDR2: MNHNS, SASEGT. V was pared by 9 bases and J by 5 bases, with 2 bases of the junction left unmatched. The CDR3 sequence is 13 residues long. The DNA of the CDR3 is TGTGCCAGGGGGACAGGGGGCAACAATGAGCAGTTCTTC. It is translated as CARGTGGNNEQFF.

This clonotype was seen many times. This chain joins TRBV27 and TRBJ1-1; TRBD1 matches at 11 bases. This CDR3 has 16 residues. Trimming at V came to 2 bases and at J to 6 bases, leaving 8 bases not matched to a gene. Germline CDR1 reads MNHEY; CDR2 reads SMNVEV (reference sequence). The chain's CDR3 is CASSLKGQGAFAEAFF. The CDR3 DNA reads as TGTGCCAGCAGTTTAAAAGGACAGGGGGCGTTTGCTGAAGCTTTCTTT.

The V and J genes are TRBV20-1 and TRBJ2-5, with D unresolved. The germline V gene has CDR1 DFQATT and CDR2 SNEGSKA (reference sequence). CDR3 size: 17 residues. The V gene lost 0 bases and the J gene lost 5 bases, with 22 bases spanning the gap. The CDR3 DNA follows: TGCAGTGCTAGAGATCCGATTGTTGTTGCTAGGCGGGAGACCCAGTACTTC. It codes for CSARDPIVVARRETQYF.

A few counts support this clonotype. J is TRBJ2-7 and V is TRBV20-1; maybe TRBD1 (5 bases). Germline V CDR1 and CDR2: DFQATT, SNEGSKA (reference sequence). This CDR3 is built from 13 residues. Trimming removed 5 bases at V and 0 bases at J, with 11 bases between. As DNA, the CDR3 is TGCAGTGCTTCCGACAGCCGCTCCTACGAGCAGTACTTC. Encoded protein: CSASDSRSYEQYF.

This clonotype was seen repeatedly, ten times or more. The chain links TRBV20-1 to TRBJ2-2; TRBD2 matches at 8 bases. The junction had 9 bases not matched to a gene; V was cut back by 3 bases and J by 3 bases. Germline CDR1 DFQATT, CDR2 SNEGSKA (reference sequence). This CDR3 region has 16 residues. The CDR3 loop is CSASMAGRADTGELFF. CDR3 nucleotide sequence: TGCAGTGCTAGCATGGCCGGGAGGGCCGACACCGGGGAGCTGTTTTTT.

This clonotype has a count of ten or more. The chain combines TRBV19 with TRBJ1-5; D unclear. Germline loops: CDR1 LNHDA, CDR2 SQIVND (reference sequence). The CDR3 covers 13 residues. Trimming cost V 5 bases and J 4 bases, with 9 bases left between them. The CDR3 region is CASSYDKNQPQHF. CDR3 in DNA: TGTGCCAGTAGTTATGACAAAAATCAGCCCCAGCATTTT.

This clonotype was counted a few times. This may be a read error, as it is one base from a much larger clone. This sequence joins TRBV20-1 and TRBJ1-6, with 8 bases that match TRBD1. CDR3 length: 16 amino acids. Germline CDR1 reads DFQATT; CDR2 reads SNEGSKA (reference sequence). The CDR3 protein is CSATSPGQVSNSHLHF. The CDR3 DNA follows: TGCAGTGCTACCTCCCCGGGACAGGTCTCAAATTCACACCTCCACTTT.